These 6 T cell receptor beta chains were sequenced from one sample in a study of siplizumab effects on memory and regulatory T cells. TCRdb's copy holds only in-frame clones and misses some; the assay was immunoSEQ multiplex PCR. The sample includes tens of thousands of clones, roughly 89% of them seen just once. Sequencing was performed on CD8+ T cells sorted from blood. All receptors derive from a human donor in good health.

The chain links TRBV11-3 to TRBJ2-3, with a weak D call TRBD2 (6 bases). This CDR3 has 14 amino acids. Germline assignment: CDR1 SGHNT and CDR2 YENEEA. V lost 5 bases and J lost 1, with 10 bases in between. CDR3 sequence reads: CASSPSGGTDTQYF. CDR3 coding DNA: TGTGCCAGCAGCCCATCGGGGGGCACAGATACGCAGTATTTT.

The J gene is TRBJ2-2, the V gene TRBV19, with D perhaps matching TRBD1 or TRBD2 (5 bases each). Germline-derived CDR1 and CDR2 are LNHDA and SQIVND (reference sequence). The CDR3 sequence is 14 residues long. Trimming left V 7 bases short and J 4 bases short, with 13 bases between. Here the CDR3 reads CASIEGSGTGELFF. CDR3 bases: TGTGCCAGTATAGAGGGGAGCGGCACCGGGGAGCTGTTTTTT.

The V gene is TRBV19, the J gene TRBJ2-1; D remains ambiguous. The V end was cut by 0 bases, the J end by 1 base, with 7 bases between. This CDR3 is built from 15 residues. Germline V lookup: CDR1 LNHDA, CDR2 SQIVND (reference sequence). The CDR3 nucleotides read TGTGCCAGTAGTATAGACAGTTCTTCCTACAATGAGCAGTTCTTC. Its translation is CASSIDSSSYNEQFF.

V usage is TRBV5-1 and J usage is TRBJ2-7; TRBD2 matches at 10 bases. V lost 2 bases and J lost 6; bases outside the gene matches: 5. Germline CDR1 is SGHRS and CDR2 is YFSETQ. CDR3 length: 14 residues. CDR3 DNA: TGCGCCAGCAGCTTCGGGACTAGCGCAATCGAGCAGTACTTC. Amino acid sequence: CASSFGTSAIEQYF.

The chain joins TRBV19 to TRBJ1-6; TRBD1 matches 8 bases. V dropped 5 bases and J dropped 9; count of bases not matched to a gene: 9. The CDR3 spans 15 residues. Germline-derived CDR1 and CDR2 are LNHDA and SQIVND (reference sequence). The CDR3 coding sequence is TGTGCCAGTAGTGGTGGAGACAGGGGAGGTTCACCCCTCCACTTT. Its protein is CASSGGDRGGSPLHF.

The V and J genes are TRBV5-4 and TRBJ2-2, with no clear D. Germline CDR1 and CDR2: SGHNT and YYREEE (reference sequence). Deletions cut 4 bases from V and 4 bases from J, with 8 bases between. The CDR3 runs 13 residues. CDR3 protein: CASSPPGTGELFF. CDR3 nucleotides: TGTGCCAGCAGCCCCCCGGGCACCGGGGAGCTGTTTTTT.